The rows below give T cell receptor beta chains drawn from one sample of a study of CD8+ T cells in alopecia areata. TCRdb keeps only in-frame clones here, not all; method: immunoSEQ multiplex PCR. The repertoire has fewer than 150,000 clones, 75% to 85% of them found once; the top ten carry around 25%. The specimen comprised CD8+ T cells sorted from blood, sampled at week 4, from a patient treated with tofacitinib. The source is a human donor with alopecia areata. The CDR3 runs from the conserved cysteine through the conserved F or W. The D gene is left open where the match is weak. Expanded clones are given a class, and other clones once, few, many or no size at all.

v_gene	j_gene	d_gene	abundance	CDR3nt	CDR3aa
TRBV7-9	TRBJ2-2	.	.	TGTGCCAGCAGCTCCCCCCTCCGGAACACCGGGGAGCTGTTTTTT	CASSSPLRNTGELFF
TRBV30	TRBJ1-4	.	.	TGTGCCTGGAACAGCTTTAAGGGAGAAAAACTGTTTTTT	CAWNSFKGEKLFF
TRBV6-5	TRBJ1-5	.	.	TGTGCCAGCAGGACTAGACAGGATAGCAATCAGCCCCAGCATTTT	CASRTRQDSNQPQHF
TRBV5-4	TRBJ2-3	TRBD2	.	TGTGCCAGCAGCTTGGCGTTAGCGGGGGATACGCAGTATTTT	CASSLALAGDTQYF
TRBV5-1	TRBJ2-1	TRBD2	.	TGCGCCAGCAGCTTGAGTAGCGGGGGGGCCAATGAGCAGTTCTTC	CASSLSSGGANEQFF
TRBV29-1	TRBJ2-5	.	.	TGCAGCGTTTATGACAGGGGAGGGGGAGAGACCCAGTACTTC	CSVYDRGGGETQYF
TRBV29-1	TRBJ2-7	.	.	TGCAGCGTTGTGGTCGGCGCCGGCTCCTACGAGCAGTACTTC	CSVVVGAGSYEQYF
TRBV11-3	TRBJ2-5	TRBD2	.	TGTGCCAGCAGCCTGAGGACTAGAAAGCAAGAGACCCAGTACTTC	CASSLRTRKQETQYF
TRBV7-2	TRBJ2-3	.	.	TGTGCCAGCAGCTTAGAATCCAATACGCAGTATTTT	CASSLESNTQYF
TRBV4-1	TRBJ2-2	TRBD1	once	TGCGCCAGCAGCCCGACAGGGGGCCCGGACACCGGGGAGCTGTTTTTT	CASSPTGGPDTGELFF
TRBV5-4	TRBJ2-5	TRBD2	once	TGTGCCAGCAGCTTGGCTACTAGCGGGGGGGAAGAGACCCAGTACTTC	CASSLATSGGEETQYF
TRBV6-5	TRBJ1-2	.	.	TGTGCCAGCAGTTACGGGGACAACTACTATGGCTACACCTTC	CASSYGDNYYGYTF
TRBV2	TRBJ2-7	.	.	TGTGCCAGCAGGACCTACGAGCAGTACTTC	CASRTYEQYF
TRBV7-2	TRBJ2-7	TRBD1	.	TGTGCCAGCAGCTTATGGACAGGCTACGAGCAGTACTTC	CASSLWTGYEQYF
TRBV27	TRBJ1-2	.	.	TGTGCCAGCAGTGTAGACAGGAATGCTAACTATGGCTACACCTTC	CASSVDRNANYGYTF
TRBV4-1	TRBJ2-2	.	few	TGCGCCAGCAGCCAAGACCGTAGCACCGGGGAGCTGTTTTTT	CASSQDRSTGELFF
TRBV6-6	TRBJ2-3	.	few	TGTGCCAGCAGTTACTCGAGTCCCGCGGATACGCAGTATTTT	CASSYSSPADTQYF
TRBV6-1	TRBJ2-4	TRBD1	once	TGTGCCAGCAGTGCTGAGGGGGCCCTAGCCAAAAACATTCAGTACTTC	CASSAEGALAKNIQYF
TRBV15	TRBJ2-4	.	.	TGTGCCACCAGCAGAGATAGGGGGTTAAACATTCAGTACTTC	CATSRDRGLNIQYF
TRBV5-4	TRBJ2-2	.	.	TGTGCCAGCAGCCCCGGAGAGAACACCGGGGAGCTGTTTTTT	CASSPGENTGELFF
TRBV25-1	TRBJ2-7	.	.	TGTGCCAGCACCGGGACGGGGACCTACGAGCAGTACTTC	CASTGTGTYEQYF
TRBV5-1	TRBJ2-1	.	.	TGCGCCAGCAGCTTGGGACAGTACAATGAGCAGTTCTTC	CASSLGQYNEQFF
TRBV4-1	TRBJ2-3	.	.	TGCGCCAGCAGCCAAGATTCGGCAGGCACAGATACGCAGTATTTT	CASSQDSAGTDTQYF
TRBV6-6	TRBJ2-7	.	.	TGTGCCAGCAGTTACGACAGAACCTACGAGCAGTACTTC	CASSYDRTYEQYF
TRBV21-1	TRBJ2-7	.	.	TGTGCCAGCAGCACCAGGTGCGAGCAGTACTTC	CASSTRCEQYF
TRBV6-4	TRBJ2-5	.	.	TGTGCCAGCAGGGGGGAACAAGAGACCCAGTACTTC	CASRGEQETQYF
TRBV15	TRBJ2-3	TRBD1	few	TGTGCCACCAGCAGAGATGGGACAGGTCGGGTAGCGGATACGCAGTATTTT	CATSRDGTGRVADTQYF
TRBV7-3	TRBJ2-3	.	.	TGTGCCAGCAGCTTATTAGGGACAGATACGCAGTATTTT	CASSLLGTDTQYF
TRBV29-1	TRBJ2-3	TRBD2	.	TGCAGCGTACCCGGAAGCGGGGGGGAGCGGGGCACAGATACGCAGTATTTT	CSVPGSGGERGTDTQYF
TRBV14	TRBJ2-3	.	.	TGTGCCAGCAGCCACAGGGCAGATACGCAGTATTTT	CASSHRADTQYF
TRBV4-3	TRBJ1-5	.	few	TGCGCCAGCAGCCAAGATCGACAGAGCAATCAGCCCCAGCATTTT	CASSQDRQSNQPQHF
TRBV12-5	TRBJ2-1	.	.	TGTGCTAGTGGTTTGTTTGGTAGTGAGCAGTTCTTC	CASGLFGSEQFF
TRBV5-1	TRBJ1-6	.	.	TGCGCCAGCAGCGGGTCGACGGCTTATAATTCACCCCTCCACTTT	CASSGSTAYNSPLHF
TRBV13	TRBJ2-1	TRBD2	few	TGTGCCAGCAGCTTCAGTCTAGCGGTTTACAATGAGCAGTTCTTC	CASSFSLAVYNEQFF
TRBV7-7	TRBJ2-7	TRBD1	.	TGTGCTAGCAGCCAGGGACAGGGGACCTACGAGCAGTACTTC	CASSQGQGTYEQYF
TRBV2	TRBJ2-3	.	.	TGTGCCAGCAGGGATATAACAGGGATCCACACAGATACGCAGTATTTT	CASRDITGIHTDTQYF
TRBV30	TRBJ2-7	TRBD1	.	TGTGCCTGGGAACAGGGGGAGACCTACGAGCAGTACTTC	CAWEQGETYEQYF
TRBV15	TRBJ1-1	.	.	TGTGCCACCAGCAGAGATCGGGGGTTGGCCACTGAAGCTTTCTTT	CATSRDRGLATEAFF
TRBV4-1	TRBJ1-3	.	.	TGCGCCAGCAGCAGCGGGTCTGGAAACACCATATATTTT	CASSSGSGNTIYF
TRBV7-6	TRBJ2-7	TRBD2	.	TGTGCCAGCGGGGGGGAGGGGTCCGAGCAGTACTTC	CASGGEGSEQYF
TRBV5-4	TRBJ2-7	.	.	TGTGCCAGCAACTACCGGGACCGCGAAGCCTACGAGCAGTACTTC	CASNYRDREAYEQYF
TRBV5-4	TRBJ2-1	TRBD2	.	TGTGCCAGCAGCTTGCTAGCGGGGGGGCCTAATGAGCAGTTCTTC	CASSLLAGGPNEQFF
TRBV7-9	TRBJ2-1	TRBD1	.	TGTGCCAGCAAGGGACAGGGGTCCTACAATGAGCAGTTCTTC	CASKGQGSYNEQFF
TRBV7-2	TRBJ1-2	.	once	TGTGCCAGCAGCTCTGGGGACACCTATGGCTACACCTTC	CASSSGDTYGYTF
TRBV7-6	TRBJ1-5	.	.	TGTGCCAGCAGCCCGTACACTGGGAGCAATCAGCCCCAGCATTTT	CASSPYTGSNQPQHF
TRBV5-4	TRBJ1-2	.	once	TGTGCCAGCAGCGCCATTGGGGGGCTACTAGATGGCTACACCTTC	CASSAIGGLLDGYTF
TRBV7-2	TRBJ1-1	.	once	TGTGCCAGCAGCCCTCTAAATAAGAACACTGAAGCTTTCTTT	CASSPLNKNTEAFF
TRBV5-1	TRBJ2-1	.	.	TGCGCCAGCAGCTTGGCGGCACCCCTGAATGAGCAGTTCTTC	CASSLAAPLNEQFF
TRBV4-1	TRBJ1-2	.	.	TGCGCCAGCAGCCAAGATACGAGCGAGAACTATGGCTACACCTTC	CASSQDTSENYGYTF
TRBV6-6	TRBJ2-5	.	.	TGTGCCAGCAGTTACCGTGCATTAGAGACCCAGTACTTC	CASSYRALETQYF
TRBV30	TRBJ2-5	.	many	TGTGCCTGGAGTGGGGGTTACTCCCAAGAGACCCAGTACTTC	CAWSGGYSQETQYF
TRBV4-1	TRBJ2-7	.	.	TGCGCCAGCGGCGGGGGCGCCTACGAGCAGTACTTC	CASGGGAYEQYF
TRBV4-3	TRBJ1-5	.	.	TGCGCCAGCAGCCAAGTGGGGGGGACTCAGCCCCAGCATTTT	CASSQVGGTQPQHF